These 19 T cell receptor beta chains originate from one sample sequenced in a study of response to subunit inactivated influenza vaccine. One entry per CDR3 protein, called by TCRdb with MiXCR from the RT-PCR reads. Among about 520,000 distinct CDR3 sequences listed, roughly 23% were seen once. This specimen consisted of CD4+ T cells sorted from PBMCs, obtained around 5 days after vaccination. These receptors came from a man in his fifties who received an inactivated influenza vaccine.

Only a few counts were recorded for this clonotype. The rearrangement uses TRBV15 and TRBJ2-2; possibly TRBD1 or TRBD2 for D (6 bases each). Germline CDR1 and CDR2: LNHNV and YYDKDF (reference sequence). The CDR3 has 14 residues. The ends were cut back, 6 bases at V and 3 bases at J, with 11 bases in the middle. The CDR3 reads CATRNRDYTGELFF. CDR3 DNA: TGTGCCACCAGGAACAGGGACTACACCGGGGAGCTGTTTTTT.

This clonotype was detected a few times. The J gene is TRBJ2-5, the V gene TRBV28; 7 nucleotides agree with TRBD1. The junction had 15 bases not matched to a gene; V was cut back by 3 bases and J by 5 bases. The CDR3 spans 17 residues. The V gene's germline CDR1 is MDHEN and CDR2 SYDVKM. As DNA, the CDR3 is TGTGCCAGCAGTTTTGGGGGACGACGGGACAGTATGGAGACCCAGTACTTC. Translated: CASSFGGRRDSMETQYF.

This CDR3 is CASSYSPDRVNSPLHF. Written as DNA, the CDR3 is TGTGCCAGCAGTTACTCTCCCGACAGGGTAAATTCACCCCTCCACTTT. The chain recombines TRBV6-5 with TRBJ1-6; 7 positions agree with TRBD1. This CDR3 has 16 residues. After removal of 0 bases from V and 7 bases from J, the junction contained 6 bases not matched to a gene. Germline-derived CDR1 and CDR2 are MNHEY and SVGAGI.

V and J are TRBV7-2 and TRBJ2-1; 7 bases align to TRBD2. The CDR3 length is 16 residues. Trimming removed 5 bases from V and 0 bases from J; junction bases left unmatched: 7. Germline CDR1 and CDR2: SGHTA and FQGNSA. In nucleotides, the CDR3 is TGTGCCAGCAGCCTCGGCCGGGGGGACTCCTACAATGAGCAGTTCTTC. Translating it yields CASSLGRGDSYNEQFF.

This clonotype was counted a few times. The chain uses TRBV7-2 and TRBJ2-3, with 9 bases fitting TRBD1. V shed 4 bases and J 0 bases; nucleotides not matched to a gene: 2. CDR3 length: 15 amino acids. Germline lookup yields CDR1 SGHTA and CDR2 FQGNSA. DNA of the CDR3: TGTGCCAGCAGCTGGGGGACAGGGAGCACAGATACGCAGTATTTT. Its protein is CASSWGTGSTDTQYF.

This clonotype turned up a few times. The rearrangement joins TRBV7-9 to TRBJ1-2, with D perhaps matching TRBD1 (5 bases). The CDR3 has 13 residues. The germline CDR1 and CDR2 sequences are SEHNR and FQNEAQ (reference sequence). V was trimmed by 5 bases and J by 8 bases, leaving 15 bases between them. CDR3 region: CASSLLGTAGYTF. In DNA form, the CDR3 reads TGTGCCAGCAGCCTTTTAGGGACCGCCGGCTACACCTTC.

This clonotype was counted a few times. The chain has TRBV10-3 and TRBJ2-3; D is possibly TRBD2 (6 bases). Germline V gene sequence: CDR1 ENHRY, CDR2 SYGVKD. V dropped 6 bases and J dropped 0 bases, with 16 bases sitting between them. The CDR3 runs to 16 residues. CDR3 loop: CAISESKGGSTDTQYF. In DNA, the CDR3 is TGTGCCATCAGCGAATCGAAGGGAGGAAGCACAGATACGCAGTATTTT.

This clonotype was seen more than once but under ten times. V usage is TRBV29-1 and J usage is TRBJ2-5; D possibly corresponds to TRBD1 (6 bases). This CDR3 is 12 amino acids long. The V and J ends lost 7 bases and 2 bases respectively, with 11 bases between them. CDR1 is SQVTM and CDR2 is ANQGSEA in the germline V gene. CDR3 residues: CSAGQLQETQYF. In DNA, the CDR3 is TGCAGCGCTGGACAGTTACAAGAGACCCAGTACTTC.

This clonotype was observed a few times. This sequence joins TRBV10-3 and TRBJ1-4; no clear D. V dropped 2 bases and J dropped 3 bases, with 7 bases sitting between them. Per germline, CDR1 ENHRY and CDR2 SYGVKD. The CDR3 spans 14 residues. As DNA, the CDR3 is TGTGCCATCAGTGAGCTGGCAGCTAATGAAAAACTGTTTTTT. Translating it yields CAISELAANEKLFF.

The V call is TRBV6-2 or TRBV6-3, the J call TRBJ1-5; TRBD1 matches at 8 bases. This CDR3 comprises 16 residues. CDR1 is MNHEY, CDR2 SVGEGT, per germline. V gave up 5 bases and J gave up 1 base; unmatched junction bases: 7. This CDR3 is CASSDLQGVSNQPQHF. The CDR3 DNA follows: TGTGCCAGCAGTGACCTACAGGGGGTGAGCAATCAGCCCCAGCATTTT.

This chain uses TRBV27 with TRBJ1-2, with 8 nucleotides matching TRBD1. The V and J ends lost 5 bases and 3 bases, in that order; junction bases with no gene match: 8. This CDR3 comprises 15 residues. Germline V gene sequence: CDR1 MNHEY, CDR2 SMNVEV (reference sequence). The CDR3 sequence is CASSPRTGLHYGYTF. As DNA, the CDR3 is TGTGCCAGCAGTCCCCGGACAGGGCTGCACTATGGCTACACCTTC.

The CDR3 protein is CASSLRSGRSTDTQYF. CDR3 bases: TGTGCCAGCAGCTTACGTTCGGGCAGAAGCACAGATACGCAGTATTTT. This sequence joins TRBV7-2 and TRBJ2-3; D unclear. V lost 2 bases and J 0 bases, leaving 12 bases between the germline ends. The CDR3 runs 16 residues. CDR1 and CDR2 (germline): SGHTA, FQGNSA.

This clonotype was counted between two and nine times. The CDR3 loop reads CASSMDIFSETQYF. CDR3 coding DNA: TGTGCCAGCAGCATGGACATATTTTCCGAGACCCAGTACTTC. This chain connects TRBV6-1 to TRBJ2-5; a possible D gene is TRBD1 (5 bases). This CDR3 is 14 amino acids long. Germline CDR1 reads MNHNS; CDR2 reads SASEGT. Trimming stripped 6 bases from V and 5 bases from J, with 16 bases between.

The chain links TRBV20-1 to TRBJ1-2; a weak D match, TRBD1 (5 bases). Germline V CDR1 and CDR2: DFQATT, SNEGSKA (reference sequence). V gave up 3 bases and J gave up 4 bases, with 9 bases separating them. The CDR3 is made up of 12 amino acids. The CDR3: CSARQGPYGYTF. CDR3 coding DNA: TGCAGTGCTAGGCAGGGCCCCTATGGCTACACCTTC.

There are a few counts of this clonotype. The chain employs TRBV9 and TRBJ2-5, with D possibly TRBD2 on 5 matching bases. Germline CDR1 and CDR2: SGDLS and YYNGEE. The CDR3 is made up of 16 amino acids. V was trimmed by 0 bases and J by 4 bases, leaving 16 bases between them. In nucleotides, the CDR3 is TGTGCCAGCAGCGTAGGCCCGCTAGCCCTTCGAGAGACCCAGTACTTC. Encoded protein: CASSVGPLALRETQYF.

This chain links TRBV7-2 with TRBJ2-7, with TRBD1 identical over 9 bases. The junction had 4 bases not matched to a gene; V was cut back by 2 bases and J by 2 bases. Germline-derived CDR1 and CDR2 are SGHTA and FQGNSA. This CDR3 is 15 amino acids long. CDR3 region: CASSLRRDRAYEQYF. In DNA form, the CDR3 reads TGTGCCAGCAGCTTACGCCGGGACAGGGCCTACGAGCAGTACTTC.

The gene calls are TRBV20-1 and TRBJ2-3; D perhaps matches TRBD2 (6 bases). The V gene lost 1 base and the J gene lost 0 bases, with 17 bases spanning the gap. CDR3 size: 17 residues. Germline assignment: CDR1 DFQATT and CDR2 SNEGSKA (reference sequence). CDR3 sequence (DNA): TGCAGTGCTAGAGGGCTTCCTGGGAGGCTGAGCACAGATACGCAGTATTTT. It specifies CSARGLPGRLSTDTQYF.

This clonotype appeared a few times. This rearrangement joins TRBV4-3 to TRBJ2-1, with 9 bases that match TRBD2. Germline loops: CDR1 LGHNA, CDR2 YSLEER. The CDR3 covers 16 residues. The trim removed 0 bases at V and 2 bases at J, leaving 2 bases unmatched. The CDR3 is CASSQDSSGTYNEQFF. CDR3 sequence (DNA): TGCGCCAGCAGCCAAGATTCTAGCGGGACCTACAATGAGCAGTTCTTC.

The chain recombines TRBV11-2 with TRBJ1-6; weak D call: TRBD1 (6 bases). Trimming removed 3 bases at V and 9 bases at J, with 12 bases between. Germline-derived CDR1 and CDR2 are SGHAT and FQNNGV. The CDR3 is 14 amino acids. The CDR3 DNA is TGTGCCAGCAGCTTGCAGGGGCTGGGTTCACCCCTCCACTTT. It specifies CASSLQGLGSPLHF.